At least ten counts were recorded for the clone carrying this T cell receptor (beta chain). Its antigen is undetermined. The sequence runs out 3 residues before the end of the CDR3; the remainder is reconstructed from the germline J gene. The sample is drawn from a study of T cell clonality in common variable immunodeficiency. The data were produced by immunoSEQ multiplex PCR, yet TCRdb's version contains in-frame clones alone and is incomplete. The sample includes roughly 50,000 clones, none of them occurring once. Study-wide results and limits: Compared with controls, CVID subjects had fewer shared TCRbeta clones.

Germline V lookup: CDR1 KGHSH, CDR2 LQKENI. V trimming: 3 bases; J trimming: 4 bases; junction bases outside the gene matches: 6. The CDR3 consists of 18 residues. This TCR was recovered from a person aged 18 to 70 in good health. Input material: peripheral blood mononuclear cells. The chain recombines TRBV18 with TRBJ2-1; 16 bases agree with TRBD2. The CDR3: CASSPEGLAGGPYNEQFF. Partial CDR3 DNA: TGTGCCAGCTCACCCGAGGGACTAGCGGGAGGGCCTTACAATGAG.